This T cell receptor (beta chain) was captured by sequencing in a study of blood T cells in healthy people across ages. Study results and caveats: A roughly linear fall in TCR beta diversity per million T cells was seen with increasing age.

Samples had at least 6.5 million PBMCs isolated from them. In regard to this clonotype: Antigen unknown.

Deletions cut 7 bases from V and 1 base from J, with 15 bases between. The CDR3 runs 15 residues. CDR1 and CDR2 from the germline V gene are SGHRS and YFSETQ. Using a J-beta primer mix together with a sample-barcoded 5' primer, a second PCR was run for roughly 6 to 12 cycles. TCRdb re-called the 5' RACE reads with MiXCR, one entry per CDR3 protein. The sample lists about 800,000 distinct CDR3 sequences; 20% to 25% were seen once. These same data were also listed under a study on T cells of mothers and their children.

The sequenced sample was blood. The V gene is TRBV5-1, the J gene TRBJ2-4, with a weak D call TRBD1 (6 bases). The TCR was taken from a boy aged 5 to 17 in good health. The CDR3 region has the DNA TGCGCCAGCTCAGGCCAGGGGCTTGCCAAAAACATTCAGTACTTC. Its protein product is CASSGQGLAKNIQYF.